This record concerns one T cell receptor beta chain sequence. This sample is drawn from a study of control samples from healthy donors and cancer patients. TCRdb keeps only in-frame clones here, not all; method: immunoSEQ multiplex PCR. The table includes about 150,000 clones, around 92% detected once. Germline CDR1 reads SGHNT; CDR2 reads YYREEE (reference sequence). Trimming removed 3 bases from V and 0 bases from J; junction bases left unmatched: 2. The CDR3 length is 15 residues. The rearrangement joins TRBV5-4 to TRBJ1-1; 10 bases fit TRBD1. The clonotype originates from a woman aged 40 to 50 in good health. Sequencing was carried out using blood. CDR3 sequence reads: CASSWDRGVNTEAFF. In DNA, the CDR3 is TGTGCCAGCAGCTGGGACAGGGGAGTGAACACTGAAGCTTTCTTT.